The 12 T cell receptor beta chains given below trace back to one sample, sequenced in a study of blood T cell repertoires in COVID-19. Assay used: immunoSEQ multiplex PCR; TCRdb lists only in-frame clones, some missing. In the table there are 300,000 to 400,000 clones, approximately 90% of which are singletons. Sequencing was performed on peripheral blood. These receptor sequences come from a man aged 25-45 years with COVID-19, enrolled during active disease.

The sample holds many counts of this clone. The chain combines TRBV6-6 with TRBJ1-1; D gene unclear. The CDR3 spans 12 residues. The V and J ends lost 6 bases and 11 bases respectively, with 16 bases between them. CDR1 and CDR2 from the germline V gene are MNHNY and SVGAGI (reference sequence). CDR3 region: CASSHGLGAAFF. The DNA for the CDR3 is TGTGCCAGCAGCCATGGGTTGGGAGCTGCTTTCTTT.

The chain couples TRBV18 to TRBJ2-1, with a possible D match to TRBD1 (6 bases). CDR1 is KGHSH and CDR2 is LQKENI in the germline V gene. CDR3 length: 14 residues. V shed 2 bases and J shed 6 bases, with 11 bases lying between them. The CDR3, as DNA: TGTGCCAGCTCACCATCCATACAGGGCAATGAGCAGTTCTTC. The encoded protein is CASSPSIQGNEQFF.

This clone was picked up many times. Other DNA sequences within the sample encode an identical CDR3. V and J are TRBV5-1 and TRBJ2-7, with 7 bases fitting TRBD1. Germline trimming cut 0 bases from V and 4 bases from J; bases unmatched to any gene: 4. The CDR3 is 14 amino acids. Per germline, CDR1 SGHRS and CDR2 YFSETQ. As DNA, the CDR3 is TGCGCCAGCAGCTTGGGAGGGGGCGGGTACGAGCAGTACTTC. This gives the protein CASSLGGGGYEQYF. The full variable domain, completed using reference TRBV5-1 and TRBJ2-7, is KAGVTQTPRYLIKTRGQQVTLSCSPISGHRSVSWYQQTPGQGLQFLFEYFSETQRNKGNFPGRFSGRQFSNSRSEMNVSTLELGDSALYLCASSLGGGGYEQYFGPGTRLTVT.

The rearrangement uses TRBV4-3 and TRBJ2-5; 8 positions match TRBD2. This CDR3 comprises 18 residues. Per the germline V gene, CDR1 is LGHNA and CDR2 is YSLEER. The V and J ends lost 0 bases and 0 bases, in that order; junction bases with no gene match: 9. This chain's CDR3 is CASSQEKFRGGYQETQYF. In nucleotides, the CDR3 is TGCGCCAGCAGCCAAGAAAAGTTCCGCGGGGGGTACCAAGAGACCCAGTACTTC.

The chain joins TRBV18 to TRBJ1-4; D possibly corresponds to TRBD1 (6 bases). This CDR3 has 15 amino acids. CDR1 and CDR2 (germline): KGHSH, LQKENI. Between the trimmed V and J ends, which lost 6 bases and 6 bases, there was a span of 17 bases. CDR3 sequence: CASSSHRGADEKLFF. The DNA for the CDR3 is TGTGCCAGCTCCTCCCACCGGGGGGCGGATGAAAAACTGTTTTTT. The full variable domain, completed using reference TRBV18 and TRBJ1-4, is NAGVMQNPRHLVRRRGQEARLRCSPMKGHSHVYWYRQLPEEGLKFMVYLQKENIIDESGMPKERFSAEFPKEGPSILRIQQVVRGDSAAYFCASSSHRGADEKLFFGSGTQLSVL.

DNA for the CDR3: TGTGCCAGCAGTTTCTACTATGGCTACACCTTC. It translates to CASSFYYGYTF. V and J are TRBV28 and TRBJ1-2; no reliable D call. Trimming removed 3 bases from V and 3 bases from J, with 2 bases in between. The CDR3 contains 11 residues. The germline V gene has CDR1 MDHEN and CDR2 SYDVKM.

The chain joins TRBV7-2 to TRBJ2-1, with TRBD2 identical over 10 bases. The ends lost 5 bases at V and 3 bases at J; junction bases unmatched: 10. There are 17 residues in the CDR3. Germline CDR1 reads SGHTA; CDR2 reads FQGNSA. The CDR3 region is CASSVPYGTSVYNEQFF. The CDR3 DNA reads TGTGCCAGCAGCGTACCCTACGGGACTAGCGTCTACAATGAGCAGTTCTTC. The full variable domain, its missing parts supplied by reference TRBV7-2 and TRBJ2-1, is GAGVSQSPSNKVTEKGKDVELRCDPISGHTALYWYRQSLGQGLEFLIYFQGNSAPDKSGLPSDRFSAERTGGSVSTLTIQRTQQEDSAVYLCASSVPYGTSVYNEQFFGPGTRLTVL.

The rearrangement uses TRBV4-3 and TRBJ2-2; D perhaps matches TRBD1 (6 bases). V dropped 1 base and J dropped 6 bases, with 12 bases sitting between them. The germline V gene has CDR1 LGHNA and CDR2 YSLEER. The CDR3 length is 15 residues. The chain's CDR3 is CASSQVSGAPGELFF. In DNA form, the CDR3 reads TGCGCCAGCAGCCAAGTCTCAGGGGCCCCCGGGGAGCTGTTTTTT.

V and J are TRBV24-1 and TRBJ2-7; TRBD1 is a possible D gene (5 bases). Trimming shortened V by 0 bases and J by 3 bases, and 20 bases separated the two germline ends. The length of the CDR3 is 18 residues. The V gene's germline CDR1 is KGHDR and CDR2 SFDVKD. The CDR3 DNA sequence: TGTGCCACCAGTGATTTGTCGCAGATACAGGCCCTAGGCTACGAGCAGTACTTC. Amino acid sequence: CATSDLSQIQALGYEQYF.

CDR3 protein: CASSQTPQGALNEQFF. The CDR3 DNA is TGTGCCAGCAGTCAAACCCCCCAGGGGGCTTTGAATGAGCAGTTCTTC. V and J are TRBV7-3 and TRBJ2-1, with TRBD1 matching over 8 bases. The germline gives CDR1 SGHTA, CDR2 FQGTGA. This CDR3 is built from 16 residues. V trimming: 6 bases; J trimming: 7 bases; junction bases outside the gene matches: 14.

This clone was counted only a few times. The chain joins TRBV4-1 to TRBJ2-7; D might be TRBD2 (6 bases). The CDR3 spans 16 residues. Trimming removed 1 base at V and 0 bases at J, with 13 bases between. Germline CDR1 MGHRA, CDR2 YSYEKL. This chain's CDR3 is CASSQAGDLSSYEQYF. CDR3 coding DNA: TGCGCCAGCAGCCAAGCGGGGGACCTAAGCTCCTACGAGCAGTACTTC.

The chain couples TRBV10-3 to TRBJ2-2; 7 nucleotides align to TRBD1. CDR3 length: 14 amino acids. The V segment lost 6 bases and the J segment 0 bases; nucleotides outside the gene matches: 1. CDR1 ENHRY and CDR2 SYGVKD come from the germline V gene. The CDR3 bases are TGTGCCATCAGGGGACAGTCGAACACCGGGGAGCTGTTTTTT. Residues: CAIRGQSNTGELFF.